This is a list of T cell receptor beta chains from one sample in a study of PD-L1 blockade in urothelial cancer. The protocol was immunoSEQ multiplex PCR, while the TCRdb copy is restricted to in-frame clones and leaves out a portion. The profile shows about 110,000 clones, around 90% of them singletons. This specimen consisted of PBMCs, obtained around atezolizumab (anti-PD-L1) treatment. These receptor sequences come from a man aged 55 to 70 with urothelial cancer. Each CDR3 is given with its conserved first and last residue.

TRBJ1-1	TRBV7-9	CASSQSGITEAFF
TRBJ2-7	TRBV2	CASSVGGVTYEQYF
TRBJ2-6	TRBV7-9	CASRQAGTGVRGANVLTF
TRBJ2-7	TRBV27	CASGITSGRVFREQYF
TRBJ2-3	TRBV18	CASSPRAVTDTQYF
TRBJ2-5	TRBV7-2	CASSLTGKGETQYF
TRBJ2-3	TRBV5-1	CASSGRDSEDTQYF
TRBJ1-3	TRBV11-2	CASSVRRASGNTIYF
TRBJ1-2	TRBV7-2	CASSPRTGGGGYGYTF
TRBJ2-5	TRBV28	CASSEGGTQGETQYF
TRBJ2-7	TRBV5-1	CASSLVSSGSVYEQYF
TRBJ2-7	TRBV11-2	CASSWGPEGQISYEQYF
TRBJ2-1	TRBV15	CATSRDPGNEQFF
TRBJ1-5	TRBV27	CASSYGTDQPQHF
TRBJ2-2	TRBV7-2	CASSLEDTTGELFF
TRBJ2-3	TRBV9	CASSPRVLVSTDTQYF
TRBJ1-1	TRBV5-4	CASSFRSGTEAFF
TRBJ2-1	TRBV10-1	CASSDYRGRDEQFF
TRBJ2-3	TRBV19	CASSNTGGIDTQYF
TRBJ2-7	TRBV5-4	CASSASTGDLSYEQYF
TRBJ2-3	TRBV6-6	CASILLPTSGSDTQYF
TRBJ2-1	TRBV5-5	CASSLLGRNEQFF
TRBJ2-1	TRBV4-2	CASSPEGTGAYNEQFF
TRBJ2-2	TRBV28	CASGGRAAGELFF
TRBJ2-5	TRBV6-4	CASSVGRETQYF
TRBJ1-1	TRBV20-1	CSAGGPAGAFF
TRBJ2-7	TRBV9	CASSVAGGSEYEQYF
TRBJ2-5	TRBV19	CASTTLGGAETQYF
TRBJ2-2	TRBV25-1	CAARGDTGELFF
TRBJ1-2	TRBV28	CASSFGAANYGYTF
TRBJ2-7	TRBV5-1	CASSLDRVGEQYF
TRBJ1-3	TRBV4-2	CASSQEYREPGNTIYF
TRBJ2-7	TRBV7-2	CASSNRETYEQYF
TRBJ1-5	TRBV28	CASLSQSEFNQPQHF
TRBJ2-2	TRBV6-1	CASRQGNTGELFF
TRBJ2-3	TRBV4-1	CASSQVPGGTDTQYF
TRBJ2-1	TRBV12-5	CASGLVGGSHEQFF
TRBJ2-7	TRBV7-2	CASSSGGAGGYEQYF